This T cell receptor beta chain came from a study of blood T cell repertoires in COVID-19. At the level of the study: Italy, Spain and the United States were the sources of the convalescent and acute COVID-19 samples. Sources were T cells, B-cell-depleted T cells, or PBMCs; the material itself was cDNA or gDNA.

Original processing methods: Researchers report that nucleated cell counts were estimated from reference gene primer amplification. Produced via immunoSEQ multiplex PCR; TCRdb's table is partial and in-frame only. D and trimming were read from the DNA, whereas the V and J calls and clone size are those reported in that table. The sample includes 300,000 to 350,000 clones, around 90% of them seen just once. This CDR3 has 17 residues. The germline CDR1 and CDR2 sequences are KGHDR and SFDVKD. The ends lost 6 bases at V and 0 bases at J; junction bases unmatched: 9. The clonotype comes from a woman between 18 and 29 years old who had recovered from COVID-19. The chain links TRBV24-1 to TRBJ2-3, with TRBD1 matching 9 bases. The sample consisted of peripheral blood. The CDR3 nucleotides read TGTGCCACCAGTCCGACTGCCGGGACAGGGAGCACAGATACGCAGTATTTT. This translates into CATSPTAGTGSTDTQYF.